This T cell receptor beta chain is drawn from a study of low-dose radiotherapy and immunotherapy resistance in tumors. Across the whole study: Participants in Cohort 2 were given 1 Gy per fraction every two weeks, for 13 Gy over 26 weeks. Patients took aspirin (300 mg orally, daily) for four cycles beginning at cycle 1 day 1.

Over approximately 19 PCR cycles, TCRs were amplified from a constant-region primer and V-primer adapter. TCRdb reprocessed the reads via MiXCR and lists one record per CDR3 protein. The sample holds approximately 47,000 distinct CDR3 sequences; roughly 10% are singletons and the top ten take roughly 6.2%. This clonotype occurred many times. The sample's time point: before trial treatment. The trim removed 1 base at V and 3 bases at J, leaving 3 bases unmatched. CDR3 length: 14 residues. CDR1 and CDR2 (germline): KGHSH, LQKENI. This receptor was taken from a female donor with ovarian cancer. This sequence joins TRBV18 and TRBJ2-7; 7 nucleotides match TRBD1. This material consisted of PBMCs, taken before treatment. CDR3 protein: CASSPRSGGYEQYF. CDR3 nucleotide sequence: TGTGCCAGCTCACCACGGTCAGGGGGCTACGAGCAGTACTTC.